The 6 T cell receptor beta chains below were found in one sample sequenced in a study of cytomegalovirus exposure and HLA in healthy donors (dated by TCRdb to 2016 to 2017). The library was produced with the immunoSEQ multiplex PCR assay. For the multiplex PCR, a mixture combining 60 forward primers for TCR Vbeta segments and 13 reverse primers for TCR Jbeta segments was used. TCRdb provides this immuneACCESS table in a form limited to in-frame rearrangements. Some clones are lacking; in checked studies, under half of them reflect an unresolved V gene, and why the rest are absent is not known. This sample is represented by over 100,000 clones; over 65% of them were singletons. The top ten clonotypes cover around 0.79% of the sample. The sequencing sample was made of PBMCs. The receptors originated from a woman in her 30s in good health and CMV-seronegative.

The chain has TRBV6-1 and TRBJ1-2; 12 bases map to TRBD1. After removal of 6 bases from V and 7 bases from J, the junction contained 9 bases not matched to a gene. Per the germline V gene, CDR1 is MNHNS and CDR2 is SASEGT. The CDR3 sequence is 15 residues long. CDR3 in amino acids: CASRIGGQGAPGYTF. The CDR3 region has the DNA TGTGCCAGCAGGATCGGGGGACAGGGGGCGCCTGGCTACACCTTC.

The chain uses TRBV5-1 and TRBJ2-3; 15 nucleotides align to TRBD2. CDR3 length: 17 residues. V lost 3 bases to trimming and J lost 1 base; unmatched junction nucleotides: 3. Germline V CDR1 and CDR2: SGHRS, YFSETQ. CDR3 sequence reads: CASSWTSGGAGTDTQYF. DNA for the CDR3: TGCGCCAGCAGCTGGACTAGCGGGGGGGCCGGCACAGATACGCAGTATTTT.

The V gene is TRBV2, the J gene TRBJ1-1; TRBD1 is a possible D gene (5 bases). The CDR3 length is 13 residues. Germline lookup yields CDR1 SNHLY and CDR2 FYNNEI. V was cut by 4 bases and J by 4 bases, with 10 bases left in between. In DNA, the CDR3 is TGTGCCAGCAGTGGAATGGGGGGCACTGAAGCTTTCTTT. Translating gives CASSGMGGTEAFF.

The genes are TRBV29-1 and TRBJ2-3; D might be TRBD2 (5 bases). Trimming pared 8 bases from V and 3 bases from J, leaving 12 bases between. This CDR3 is built from 12 residues. The germline gives CDR1 SQVTM, CDR2 ANQGSEA. The CDR3 region is CSIGLNTDTQYF. CDR3 bases: TGCAGCATAGGACTCAATACAGATACGCAGTATTTT.

This clone was detected only a few times. The chain employs TRBV5-1 and TRBJ1-1, with 10 bases that match TRBD1. Germline V CDR1 and CDR2: SGHRS, YFSETQ. V trimming: 4 bases; J trimming: 0 bases; junction bases outside the gene matches: 9. The length of the CDR3 is 17 residues. The CDR3 DNA is TGCGCCAGCAGCCCTAATCCCGACAGGGGGCTGAACACTGAAGCTTTCTTT. Translation: CASSPNPDRGLNTEAFF.

This chain connects TRBV19 to TRBJ1-2; D is unresolved. CDR1 LNHDA and CDR2 SQIVND come from the germline V gene (reference sequence). V was shortened by 3 bases and J by 8 bases, with 16 bases between the two germline ends. This CDR3 region has 14 residues. The CDR3 is CASSISPGSDGYTF. CDR3 bases: TGTGCCAGTAGTATCTCCCCGGGGTCTGACGGCTACACCTTC. Using reference TRBV19 and TRBJ1-2 for the parts outside the CDR3, the full variable domain is DGGITQSPKYLFRKEGQNVTLSCEQNLNHDAMYWYRQDPGQGLRLIYYSQIVNDFQKGDIAEGYSVSREKKESFPLTVTSAQKNPTAFYLCASSISPGSDGYTFGSGTRLTVV.